This T cell receptor (beta chain) is drawn from a study of shared clonotypes between healthy human individuals. Study at large: Serving as donors were a couple of women and three men, whose ages spanned 18 to 49.

In regard to this clone: What it binds is not known.

Clones were sequenced by immunoSEQ multiplex PCR, and TCRdb holds only the in-frame ones, with some missing. Of around 550,000 clones in the sample, roughly 95% were seen once. V dropped 5 bases and J dropped 4 bases, with 20 bases sitting between them. The CDR3 is made up of 16 amino acids. Germline CDR1 is SGHDN and CDR2 is FVKESK. CD8 cells regarded as naive lacked CD45RO, were positively chosen for CCR7, and omitted terminally differentiated effector memory CD45RA+ cells. Overall study results and limits: A small donor pool kept down the genetic and exposure-history diversity that was represented. Naive subsets tended to show greater estimated richness than memory subsets.

V usage is TRBV14 and J usage is TRBJ2-5; possible D gene TRBD1, 6 bases. The sample comprised naive CD8+ T cells sorted from blood. The origin of this receptor is a woman in her 30s in good health. CDR3 nucleotides: TGTGCCAGCAGCTTCGACCGGGACACCCTGGTAGAGACCCAGTACTTC. This translates into CASSFDRDTLVETQYF.